This TCR beta chain derives from a study of monozygotic twins with inflammatory bowel disease. CDR1 and CDR2 (germline): DFQATT, SNEGSKA (reference sequence). The CDR3 is 14 amino acids. UMIs that included a 6-nucleotide sample barcode were added by template switching, which took place during cDNA synthesis. TCRdb re-called the 5' RACE reads; every CDR3 protein appears as one record, without DNA. The table for this sample gives approximately 200,000 distinct CDR3 sequences. The chain couples TRBV20-1 to TRBJ2-1; absent DNA, TCRdb's TRBD2 call cannot be checked. Sequences were obtained from blood. This receptor was identified in a human donor with ulcerative colitis or Crohn's disease, or a healthy co-twin of an affected twin (not recorded which). The CDR3 protein is CSARGLAGGNEQFF.